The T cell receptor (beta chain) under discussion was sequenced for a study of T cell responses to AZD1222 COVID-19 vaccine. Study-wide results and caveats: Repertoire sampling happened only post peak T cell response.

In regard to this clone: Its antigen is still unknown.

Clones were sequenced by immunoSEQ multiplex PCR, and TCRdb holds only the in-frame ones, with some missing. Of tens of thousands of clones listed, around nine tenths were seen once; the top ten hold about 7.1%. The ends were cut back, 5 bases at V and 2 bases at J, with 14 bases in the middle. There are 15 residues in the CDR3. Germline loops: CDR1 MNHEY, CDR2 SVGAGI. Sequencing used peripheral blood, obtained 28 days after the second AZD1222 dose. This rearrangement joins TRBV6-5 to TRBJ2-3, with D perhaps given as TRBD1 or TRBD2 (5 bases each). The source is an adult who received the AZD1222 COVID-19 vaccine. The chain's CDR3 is CASSPGTTITDTQYF. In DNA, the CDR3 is TGTGCCAGCAGTCCCGGGACGACAATCACAGATACGCAGTATTTT.